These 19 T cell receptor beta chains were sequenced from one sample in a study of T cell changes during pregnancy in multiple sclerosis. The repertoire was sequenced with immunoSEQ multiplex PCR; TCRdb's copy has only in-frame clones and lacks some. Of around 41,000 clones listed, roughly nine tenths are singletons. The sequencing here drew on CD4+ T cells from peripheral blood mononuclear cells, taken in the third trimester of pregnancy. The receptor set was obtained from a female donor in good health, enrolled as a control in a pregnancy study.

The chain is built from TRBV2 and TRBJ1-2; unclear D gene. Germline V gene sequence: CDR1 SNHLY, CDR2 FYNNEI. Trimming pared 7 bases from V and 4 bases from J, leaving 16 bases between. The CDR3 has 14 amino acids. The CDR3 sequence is CASTEGLKSYGYTF. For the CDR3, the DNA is TGTGCCAGCACCGAGGGCCTGAAATCCTATGGCTACACCTTC.

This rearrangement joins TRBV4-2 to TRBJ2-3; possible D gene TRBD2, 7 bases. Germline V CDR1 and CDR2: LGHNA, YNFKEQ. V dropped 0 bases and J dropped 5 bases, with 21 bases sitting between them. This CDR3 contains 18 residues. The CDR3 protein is CASSQDLRRGARGDTQYF. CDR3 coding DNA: TGTGCCAGCAGCCAAGACCTAAGACGGGGGGCGCGGGGAGATACGCAGTATTTT.

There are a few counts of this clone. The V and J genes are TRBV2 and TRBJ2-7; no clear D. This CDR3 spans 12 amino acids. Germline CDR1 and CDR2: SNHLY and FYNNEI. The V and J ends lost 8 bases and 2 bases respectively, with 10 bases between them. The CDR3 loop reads CASRRSPYEQYF. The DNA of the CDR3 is TGTGCCAGCCGGAGAAGTCCCTACGAGCAGTACTTC.

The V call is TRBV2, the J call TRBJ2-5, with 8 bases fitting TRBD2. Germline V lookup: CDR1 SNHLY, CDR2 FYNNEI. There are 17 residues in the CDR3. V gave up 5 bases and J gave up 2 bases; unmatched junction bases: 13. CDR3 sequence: CASSTSLGLAGQETQYF. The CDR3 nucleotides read TGTGCCAGCAGTACTTCCCTCGGCTTAGCGGGACAAGAGACCCAGTACTTC. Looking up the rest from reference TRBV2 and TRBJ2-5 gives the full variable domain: EPEVTQTPSHQVTQMGQEVILRCVPISNHLYFYWYRQILGQKVEFLVSFYNNEISEKSEIFDDQFSVERPDGSNFTLKIRSTKLEDSAMYFCASSTSLGLAGQETQYFGPGTRLLVL.

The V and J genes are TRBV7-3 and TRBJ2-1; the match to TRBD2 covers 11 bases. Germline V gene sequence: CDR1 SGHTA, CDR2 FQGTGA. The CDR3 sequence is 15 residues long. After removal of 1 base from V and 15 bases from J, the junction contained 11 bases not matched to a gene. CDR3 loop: CASSLSSGGGYWRFF. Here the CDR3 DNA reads TGTGCCAGCAGCTTAAGTAGCGGGGGGGGCTATTGGCGGTTCTTC. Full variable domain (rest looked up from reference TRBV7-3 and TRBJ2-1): GAGVSQTPSNKVTEKGKYVELRCDPISGHTALYWYRQSLGQGPEFLIYFQGTGAADDSGLPNDRFFAVRPEGSVSTLKIQRTERGDSAVYLCASSLSSGGGYWRFFGPGTRLTVL.

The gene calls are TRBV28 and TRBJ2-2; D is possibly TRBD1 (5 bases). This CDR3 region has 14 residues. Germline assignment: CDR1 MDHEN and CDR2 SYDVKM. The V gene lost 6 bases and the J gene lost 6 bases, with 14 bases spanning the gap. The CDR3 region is CASRHRPSAGELFF. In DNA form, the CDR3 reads TGTGCCAGCAGACACAGGCCCTCGGCCGGGGAGCTGTTTTTT.

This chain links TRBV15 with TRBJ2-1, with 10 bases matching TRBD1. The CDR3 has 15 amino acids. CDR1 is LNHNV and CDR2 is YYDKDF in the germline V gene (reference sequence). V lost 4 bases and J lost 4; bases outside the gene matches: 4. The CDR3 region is CATSTRTGGYNEQFF. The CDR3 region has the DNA TGTGCCACCAGCACACGGACAGGGGGATACAATGAGCAGTTCTTC. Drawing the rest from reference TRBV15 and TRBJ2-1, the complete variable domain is DAMVIQNPRYQVTQFGKPVTLSCSQTLNHNVMYWYQQKSSQAPKLLFHYYDKDFNNEADTPDNFQSRRPNTSFCFLDIRSPGLGDTAMYLCATSTRTGGYNEQFFGPGTRLTVL.

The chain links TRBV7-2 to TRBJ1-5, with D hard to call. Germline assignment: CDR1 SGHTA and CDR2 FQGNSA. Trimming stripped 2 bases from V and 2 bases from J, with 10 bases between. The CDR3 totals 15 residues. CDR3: CASSLSQVGNQPQHF. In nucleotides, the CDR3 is TGTGCCAGCAGCTTATCGCAGGTTGGCAATCAGCCCCAGCATTTT.

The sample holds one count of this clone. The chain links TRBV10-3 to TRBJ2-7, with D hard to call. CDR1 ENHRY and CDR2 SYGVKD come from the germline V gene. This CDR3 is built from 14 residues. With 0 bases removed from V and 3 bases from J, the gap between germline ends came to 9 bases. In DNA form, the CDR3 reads TGTGCCATCAGTGAGTCGACTCGAAGCTACGAGCAGTACTTC. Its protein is CAISESTRSYEQYF.

CDR3 coding DNA: TGTGCCAGCAGCTTAGCGGGACAGGGCTCCTACAATGAGCAGTTCTTC. Protein: CASSLAGQGSYNEQFF. The rearrangement uses TRBV7-2 and TRBJ2-1; 9 nucleotides line up with TRBD1. Germline trimming cut 0 bases from V and 0 bases from J; bases unmatched to any gene: 0. The CDR3 sequence is 16 residues long. Per the germline V gene, CDR1 is SGHTA and CDR2 is FQGNSA. Filled out from reference TRBV7-2 and TRBJ2-1, the complete variable domain reads GAGVSQSPSNKVTEKGKDVELRCDPISGHTALYWYRQSLGQGLEFLIYFQGNSAPDKSGLPSDRFSAERTGGSVSTLTIQRTQQEDSAVYLCASSLAGQGSYNEQFFGPGTRLTVL.

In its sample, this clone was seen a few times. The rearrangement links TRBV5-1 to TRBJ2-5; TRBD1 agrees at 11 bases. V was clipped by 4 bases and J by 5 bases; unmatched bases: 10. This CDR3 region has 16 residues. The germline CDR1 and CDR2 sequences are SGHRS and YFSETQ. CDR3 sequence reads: CASSHDWTGGVETQYF. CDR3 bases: TGCGCCAGCAGCCATGATTGGACAGGGGGCGTGGAGACCCAGTACTTC.

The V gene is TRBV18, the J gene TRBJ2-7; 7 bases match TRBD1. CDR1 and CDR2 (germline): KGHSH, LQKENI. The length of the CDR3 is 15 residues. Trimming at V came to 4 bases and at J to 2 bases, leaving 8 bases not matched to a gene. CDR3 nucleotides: TGTGCCAGCTCACAGGGGACAGTGATAGCCTACGAGCAGTACTTC. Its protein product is CASSQGTVIAYEQYF.

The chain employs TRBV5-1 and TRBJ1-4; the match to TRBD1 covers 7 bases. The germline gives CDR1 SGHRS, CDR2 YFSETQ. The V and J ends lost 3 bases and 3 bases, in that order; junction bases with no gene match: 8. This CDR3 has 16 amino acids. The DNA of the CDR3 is TGCGCCAGCAGCTCCGAGGGGGCGGGATCTAATGAAAAACTGTTTTTT. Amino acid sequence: CASSSEGAGSNEKLFF.

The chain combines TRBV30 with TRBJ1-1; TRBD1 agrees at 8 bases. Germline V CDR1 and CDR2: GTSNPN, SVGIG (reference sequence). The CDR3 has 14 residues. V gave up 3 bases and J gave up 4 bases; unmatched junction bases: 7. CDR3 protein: CAWSPFTGGTEAFF. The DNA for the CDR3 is TGTGCCTGGAGCCCATTTACAGGGGGCACTGAAGCTTTCTTT.

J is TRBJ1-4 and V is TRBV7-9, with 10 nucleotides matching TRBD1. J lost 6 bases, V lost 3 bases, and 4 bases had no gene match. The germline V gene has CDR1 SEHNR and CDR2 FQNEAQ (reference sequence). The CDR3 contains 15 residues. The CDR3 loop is CASSFLGTGDEKLFF. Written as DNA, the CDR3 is TGTGCCAGCAGCTTTTTAGGGACAGGGGATGAAAAACTGTTTTTT.

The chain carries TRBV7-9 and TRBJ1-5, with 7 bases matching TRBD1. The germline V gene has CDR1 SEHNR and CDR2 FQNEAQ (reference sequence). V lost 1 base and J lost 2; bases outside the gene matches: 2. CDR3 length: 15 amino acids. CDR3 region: CASSLGDSGNQPQHF. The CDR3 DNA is TGTGCCAGCAGCTTAGGGGACAGTGGCAATCAGCCCCAGCATTTT.

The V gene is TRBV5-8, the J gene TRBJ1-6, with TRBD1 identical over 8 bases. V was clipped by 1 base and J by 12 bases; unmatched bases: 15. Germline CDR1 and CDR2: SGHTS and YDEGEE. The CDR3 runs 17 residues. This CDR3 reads CASSLHETPGGSRPLHF. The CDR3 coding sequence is TGTGCCAGCAGCTTGCACGAAACACCAGGGGGCTCTCGACCCCTCCACTTT. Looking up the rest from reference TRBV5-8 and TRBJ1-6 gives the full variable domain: EAGVTQSPTHLIKTRGQQATLRCSPISGHTSVYWYQQALGLGLQFLLWYDEGEERNRGNFPPRFSGRQFPNYSSELNVNALELEDSALYLCASSLHETPGGSRPLHFGNGTRLTVT.

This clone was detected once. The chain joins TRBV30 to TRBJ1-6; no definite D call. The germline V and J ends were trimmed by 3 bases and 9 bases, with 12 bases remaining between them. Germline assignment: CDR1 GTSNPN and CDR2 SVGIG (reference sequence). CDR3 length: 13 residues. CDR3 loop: CAWSPSGGSPLHF. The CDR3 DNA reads TGTGCCTGGAGCCCGAGTGGTGGTTCACCCCTCCACTTT.

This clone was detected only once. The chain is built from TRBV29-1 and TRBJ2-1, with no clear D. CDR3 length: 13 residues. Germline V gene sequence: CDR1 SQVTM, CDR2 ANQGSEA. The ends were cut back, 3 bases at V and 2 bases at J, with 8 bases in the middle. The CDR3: CSVDPQTYNEQFF. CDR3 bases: TGCAGCGTTGACCCGCAGACCTACAATGAGCAGTTCTTC.